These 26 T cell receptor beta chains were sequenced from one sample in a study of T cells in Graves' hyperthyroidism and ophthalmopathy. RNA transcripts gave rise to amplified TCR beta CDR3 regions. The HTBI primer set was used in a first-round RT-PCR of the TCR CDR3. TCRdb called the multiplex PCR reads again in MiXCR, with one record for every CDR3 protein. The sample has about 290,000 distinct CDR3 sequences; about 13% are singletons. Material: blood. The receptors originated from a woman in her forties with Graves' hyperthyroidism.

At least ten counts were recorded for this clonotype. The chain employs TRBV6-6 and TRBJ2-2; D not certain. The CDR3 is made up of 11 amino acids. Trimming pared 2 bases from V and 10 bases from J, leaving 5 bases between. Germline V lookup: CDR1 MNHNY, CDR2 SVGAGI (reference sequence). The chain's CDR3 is CASSYPPELFF. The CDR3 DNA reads TGTGCCAGCAGTTACCCCCCGGAGCTGTTTTTT.

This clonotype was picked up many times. CDR3 region: CSGRTGSFTDTQYF. The CDR3 DNA sequence: TGCAGCGGCCGGACAGGATCCTTCACAGATACGCAGTATTTT. The rearrangement uses TRBV29-1 and TRBJ2-3; TRBD1 aligns across 7 bases. This CDR3 has 14 amino acids. The germline CDR1 and CDR2 sequences are SQVTM and ANQGSEA. Trimming removed 7 bases from V and 2 bases from J; junction bases left unmatched: 9.

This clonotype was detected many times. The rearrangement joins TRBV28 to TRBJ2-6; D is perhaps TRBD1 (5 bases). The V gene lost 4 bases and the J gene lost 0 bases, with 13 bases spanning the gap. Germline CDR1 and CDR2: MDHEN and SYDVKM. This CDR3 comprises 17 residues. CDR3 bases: TGTGCCAGCAGTTCAAACGCAGGGTCCTCTGGGGCCAACGTCCTGACTTTC. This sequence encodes CASSSNAGSSGANVLTF. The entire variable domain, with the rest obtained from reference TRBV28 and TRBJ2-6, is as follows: DVKVTQSSRYLVKRTGEKVFLECVQDMDHENMFWYRQDPGLGLRLIYFSYDVKMKEKGDIPEGYSVSREKKERFSLILESASTNQTSMYLCASSSNAGSSGANVLTFGAGSRLTVL.

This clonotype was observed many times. Here the CDR3 reads CSARVPGLASDTQYF. CDR3 nucleotides: TGCAGTGCTAGAGTTCCTGGACTAGCGTCAGATACGCAGTATTTT. The chain combines TRBV20-1 with TRBJ2-3; 9 bases agree with TRBD2. The J segment lost 4 bases and the V segment lost 1 base, leaving 6 bases of the junction unmatched. Germline V CDR1 and CDR2: DFQATT, SNEGSKA (reference sequence). The CDR3 spans 15 residues.

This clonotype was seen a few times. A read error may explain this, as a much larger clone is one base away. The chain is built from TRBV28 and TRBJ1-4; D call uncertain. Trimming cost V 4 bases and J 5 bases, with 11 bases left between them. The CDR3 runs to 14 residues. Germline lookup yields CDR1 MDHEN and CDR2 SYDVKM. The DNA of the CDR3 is TGTGCCAGCAGTTCAGAACAGAAGAATGAAAAACTGTTTTTT. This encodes CASSSEQKNEKLFF.

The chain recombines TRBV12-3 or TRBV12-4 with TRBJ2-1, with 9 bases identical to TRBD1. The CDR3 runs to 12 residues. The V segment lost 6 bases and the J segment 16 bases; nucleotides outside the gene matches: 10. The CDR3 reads CASSRGQGSQFF. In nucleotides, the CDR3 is TGTGCCAGCAGCCGGGGACAGGGAAGTCAATTCTTC.

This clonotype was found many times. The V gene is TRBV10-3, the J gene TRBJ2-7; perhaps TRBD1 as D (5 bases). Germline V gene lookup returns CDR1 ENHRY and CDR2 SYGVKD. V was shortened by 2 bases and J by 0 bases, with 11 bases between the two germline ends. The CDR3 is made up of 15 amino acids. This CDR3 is CAISEPTQVSYEQYF. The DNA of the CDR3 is TGTGCCATCAGTGAGCCCACACAGGTCTCCTACGAGCAGTACTTC.

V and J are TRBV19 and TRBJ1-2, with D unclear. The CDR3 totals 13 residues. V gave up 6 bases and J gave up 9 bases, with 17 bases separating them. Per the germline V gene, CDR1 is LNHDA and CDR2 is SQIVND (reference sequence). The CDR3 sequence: CASSITLMESYTF. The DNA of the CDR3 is TGTGCCAGTAGCATCACGTTGATGGAGAGCTACACCTTC.

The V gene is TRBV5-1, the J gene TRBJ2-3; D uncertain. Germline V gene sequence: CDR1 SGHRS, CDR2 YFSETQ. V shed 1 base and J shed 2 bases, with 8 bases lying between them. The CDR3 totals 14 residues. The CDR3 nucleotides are TGCGCCAGCAGCTTGTCTGGGAACACAGATACGCAGTATTTT. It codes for CASSLSGNTDTQYF. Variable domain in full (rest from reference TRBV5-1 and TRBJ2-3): KAGVTQTPRYLIKTRGQQVTLSCSPISGHRSVSWYQQTPGQGLQFLFEYFSETQRNKGNFPGRFSGRQFSNSRSEMNVSTLELGDSALYLCASSLSGNTDTQYFGPGTRLTVL.

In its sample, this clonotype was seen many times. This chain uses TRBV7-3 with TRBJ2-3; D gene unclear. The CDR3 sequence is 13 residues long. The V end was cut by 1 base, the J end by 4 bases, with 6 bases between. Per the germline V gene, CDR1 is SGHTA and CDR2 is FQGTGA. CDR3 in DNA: TGTGCCAGCAGCTTAAGTTTGTCAGATACGCAGTATTTT. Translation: CASSLSLSDTQYF. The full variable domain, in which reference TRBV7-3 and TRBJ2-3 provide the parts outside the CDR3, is GAGVSQTPSNKVTEKGKYVELRCDPISGHTALYWYRQSLGQGPEFLIYFQGTGAADDSGLPNDRFFAVRPEGSVSTLKIQRTERGDSAVYLCASSLSLSDTQYFGPGTRLTVL.

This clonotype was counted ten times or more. As DNA, the CDR3 is TGTGCCAGCAGCCAAGATATGGGGCTGGGGGCTTTCTTT. As protein: CASSQDMGLGAFF. The gene calls are TRBV3-1 and TRBJ1-1; the D gene is possibly TRBD1 (5 bases). This CDR3 contains 13 residues. CDR1 is LGHDT, CDR2 YNNKEL, per germline (reference sequence). V lost 0 bases and J lost 11, with 13 bases in between.

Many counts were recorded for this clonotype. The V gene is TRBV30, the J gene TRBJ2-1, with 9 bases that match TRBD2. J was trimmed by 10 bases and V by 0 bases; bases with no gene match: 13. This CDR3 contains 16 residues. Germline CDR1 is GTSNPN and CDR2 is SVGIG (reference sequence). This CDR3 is CAWSVGGRAGLGEQFF. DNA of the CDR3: TGTGCCTGGAGTGTAGGCGGGAGGGCCGGGTTAGGGGAGCAGTTCTTC.

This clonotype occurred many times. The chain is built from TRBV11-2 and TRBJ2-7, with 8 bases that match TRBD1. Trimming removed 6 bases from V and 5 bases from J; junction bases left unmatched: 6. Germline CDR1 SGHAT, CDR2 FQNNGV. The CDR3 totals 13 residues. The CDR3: CASRGQGPHEQYF. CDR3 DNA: TGTGCCAGCAGAGGACAGGGTCCCCACGAGCAGTACTTC.

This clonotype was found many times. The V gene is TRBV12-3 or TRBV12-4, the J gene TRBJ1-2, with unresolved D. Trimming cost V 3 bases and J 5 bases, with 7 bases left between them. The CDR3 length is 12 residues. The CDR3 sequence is CASSFGYYGYTF. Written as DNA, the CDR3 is TGTGCCAGCAGTTTCGGTTATTATGGCTACACCTTC.

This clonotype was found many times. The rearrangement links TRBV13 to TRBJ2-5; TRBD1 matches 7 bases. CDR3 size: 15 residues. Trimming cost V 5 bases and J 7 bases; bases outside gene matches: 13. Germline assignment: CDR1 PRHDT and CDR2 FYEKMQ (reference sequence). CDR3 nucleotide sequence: TGTGCCAGCAGCCCCGGACAGGCCCGTTCCAGGACCCAGTACTTC. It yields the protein CASSPGQARSRTQYF.

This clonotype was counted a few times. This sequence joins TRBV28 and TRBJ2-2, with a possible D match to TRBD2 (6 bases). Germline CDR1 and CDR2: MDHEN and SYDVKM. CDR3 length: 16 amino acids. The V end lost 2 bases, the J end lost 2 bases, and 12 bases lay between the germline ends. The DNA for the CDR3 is TGTGCCAGCAGTTTAGGGGGGACCCTTAACACCGGGGAGCTGTTTTTT. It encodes CASSLGGTLNTGELFF.

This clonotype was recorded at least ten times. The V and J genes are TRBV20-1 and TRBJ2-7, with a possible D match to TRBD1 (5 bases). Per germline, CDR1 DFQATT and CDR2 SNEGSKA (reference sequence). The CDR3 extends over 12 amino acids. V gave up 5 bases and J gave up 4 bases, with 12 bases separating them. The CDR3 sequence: CSAPPAGYEQYF. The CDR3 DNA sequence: TGCAGTGCTCCCCCCGCAGGGTACGAGCAGTACTTC.

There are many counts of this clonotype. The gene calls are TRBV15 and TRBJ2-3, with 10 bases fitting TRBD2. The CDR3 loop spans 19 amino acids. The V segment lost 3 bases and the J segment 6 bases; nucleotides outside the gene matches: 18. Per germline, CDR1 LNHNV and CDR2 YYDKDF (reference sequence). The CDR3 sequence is CATSSRTQQTSGFGDTQYF. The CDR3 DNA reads TGTGCCACCAGCAGCCGAACGCAGCAGACTAGCGGGTTTGGGGATACGCAGTATTTT. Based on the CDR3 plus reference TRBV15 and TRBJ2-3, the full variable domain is DAMVIQNPRYQVTQFGKPVTLSCSQTLNHNVMYWYQQKSSQAPKLLFHYYDKDFNNEADTPDNFQSRRPNTSFCFLDIRSPGLGDTAMYLCATSSRTQQTSGFGDTQYFGPGTRLTVL.

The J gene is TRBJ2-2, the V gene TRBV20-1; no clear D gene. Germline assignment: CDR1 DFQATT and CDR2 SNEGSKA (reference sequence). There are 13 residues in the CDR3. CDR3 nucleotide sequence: TGCAGCCCCAGATTTGATAACACCGGGGAGCTGTTTTTT. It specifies CSPRFDNTGELFF.

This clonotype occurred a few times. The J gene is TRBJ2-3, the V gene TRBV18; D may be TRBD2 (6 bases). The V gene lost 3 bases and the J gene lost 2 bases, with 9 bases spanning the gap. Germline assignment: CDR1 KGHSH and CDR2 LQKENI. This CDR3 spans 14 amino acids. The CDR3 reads CASSPRDFTDTQYF. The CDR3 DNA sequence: TGTGCCAGCTCACCGAGGGACTTCACAGATACGCAGTATTTT.

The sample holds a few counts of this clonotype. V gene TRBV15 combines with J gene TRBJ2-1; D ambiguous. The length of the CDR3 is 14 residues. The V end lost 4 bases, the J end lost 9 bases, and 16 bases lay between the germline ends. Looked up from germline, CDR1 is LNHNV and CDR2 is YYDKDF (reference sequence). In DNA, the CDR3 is TGTGCCACCAGCATTGTAGGCGTCCGCGGTGAGCAGTTCTTC. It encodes CATSIVGVRGEQFF.

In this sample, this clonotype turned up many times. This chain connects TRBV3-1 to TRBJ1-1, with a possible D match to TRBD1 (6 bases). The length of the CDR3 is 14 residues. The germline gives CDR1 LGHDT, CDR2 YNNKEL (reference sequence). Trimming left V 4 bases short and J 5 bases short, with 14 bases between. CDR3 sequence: CASSPRGSWTEAFF. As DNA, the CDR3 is TGTGCCAGCAGCCCCAGGGGTAGTTGGACTGAAGCTTTCTTT.

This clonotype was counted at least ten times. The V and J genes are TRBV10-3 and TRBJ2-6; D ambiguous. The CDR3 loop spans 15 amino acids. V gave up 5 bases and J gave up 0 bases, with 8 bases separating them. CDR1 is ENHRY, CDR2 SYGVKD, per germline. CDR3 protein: CAISRLGSGANVLTF. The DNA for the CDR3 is TGTGCCATCAGTAGGTTGGGCTCTGGGGCCAACGTCCTGACTTTC.

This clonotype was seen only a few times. CDR3 loop: CAISAGWTGELFF. In DNA form, the CDR3 reads TGTGCCATCAGTGCAGGGTGGACCGGGGAGCTGTTTTTT. The V gene is TRBV10-3, the J gene TRBJ2-2; D possibly corresponds to TRBD1 (5 bases). The CDR3 loop spans 13 amino acids. The germline V gene has CDR1 ENHRY and CDR2 SYGVKD. Trimming took off 4 bases at V and 5 bases at J, with 8 bases between the two ends.

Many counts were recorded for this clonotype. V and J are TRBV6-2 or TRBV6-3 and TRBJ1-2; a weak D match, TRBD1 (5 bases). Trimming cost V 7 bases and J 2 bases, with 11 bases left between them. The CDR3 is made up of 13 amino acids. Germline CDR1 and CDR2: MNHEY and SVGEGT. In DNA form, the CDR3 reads TGTGCCAGCACCGGGGGGAACAACTATGGCTACACCTTC. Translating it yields CASTGGNNYGYTF.

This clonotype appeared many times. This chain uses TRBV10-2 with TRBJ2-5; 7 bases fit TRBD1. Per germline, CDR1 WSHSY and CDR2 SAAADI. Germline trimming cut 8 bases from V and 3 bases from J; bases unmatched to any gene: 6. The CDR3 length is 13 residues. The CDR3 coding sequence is TGCGCCAGCGCGGACAGGTTTGAAGAGACCCAGTACTTC. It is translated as CASADRFEETQYF.